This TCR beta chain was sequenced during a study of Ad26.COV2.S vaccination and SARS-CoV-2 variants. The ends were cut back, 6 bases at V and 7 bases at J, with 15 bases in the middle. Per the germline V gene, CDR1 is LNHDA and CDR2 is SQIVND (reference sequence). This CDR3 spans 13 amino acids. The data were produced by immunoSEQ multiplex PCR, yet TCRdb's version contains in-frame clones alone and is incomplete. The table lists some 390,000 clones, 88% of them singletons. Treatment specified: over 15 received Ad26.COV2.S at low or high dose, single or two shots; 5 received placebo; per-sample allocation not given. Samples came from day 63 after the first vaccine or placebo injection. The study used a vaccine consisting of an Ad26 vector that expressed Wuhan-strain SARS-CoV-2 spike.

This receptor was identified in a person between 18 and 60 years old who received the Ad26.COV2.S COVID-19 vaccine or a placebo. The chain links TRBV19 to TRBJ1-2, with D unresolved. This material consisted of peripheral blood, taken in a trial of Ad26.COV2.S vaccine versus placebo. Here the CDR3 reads CASRVGGSVGYTF. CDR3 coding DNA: TGTGCCAGTAGGGTAGGCGGCTCAGTTGGCTACACCTTC.